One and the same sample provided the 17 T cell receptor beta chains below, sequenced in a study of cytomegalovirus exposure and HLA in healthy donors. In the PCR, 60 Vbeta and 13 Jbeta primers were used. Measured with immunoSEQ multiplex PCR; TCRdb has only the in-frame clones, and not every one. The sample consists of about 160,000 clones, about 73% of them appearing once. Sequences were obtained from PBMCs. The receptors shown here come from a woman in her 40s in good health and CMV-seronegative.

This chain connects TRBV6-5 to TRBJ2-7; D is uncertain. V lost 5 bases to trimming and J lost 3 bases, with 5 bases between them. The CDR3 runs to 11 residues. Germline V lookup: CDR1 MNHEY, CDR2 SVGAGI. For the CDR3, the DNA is TGTGCCAGCAGTACCGGCTACGAGCAGTACTTC. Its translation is CASSTGYEQYF.

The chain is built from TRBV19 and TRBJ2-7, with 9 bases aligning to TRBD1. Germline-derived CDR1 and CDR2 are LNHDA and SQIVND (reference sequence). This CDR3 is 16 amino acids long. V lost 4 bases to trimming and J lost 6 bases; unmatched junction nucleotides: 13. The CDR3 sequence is CASSKSVGQGPGEQYF. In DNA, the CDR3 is TGTGCCAGTAGTAAATCGGTGGGACAGGGTCCGGGCGAGCAGTACTTC.

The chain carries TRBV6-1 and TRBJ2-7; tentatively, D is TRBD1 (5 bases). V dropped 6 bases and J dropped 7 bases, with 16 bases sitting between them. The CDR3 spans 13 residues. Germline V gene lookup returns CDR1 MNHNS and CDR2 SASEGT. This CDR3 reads CASRGLQGQEQYF. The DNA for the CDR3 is TGTGCCAGCAGGGGGCTCCAGGGCCAGGAGCAGTACTTC.

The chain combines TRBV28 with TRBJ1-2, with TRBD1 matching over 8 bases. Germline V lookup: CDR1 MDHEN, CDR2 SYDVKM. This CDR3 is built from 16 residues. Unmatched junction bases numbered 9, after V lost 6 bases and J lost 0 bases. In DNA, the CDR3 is TGTGCCAGCAGGCCTCGGGACAGGCCAGCTAACTATGGCTACACCTTC. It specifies CASRPRDRPANYGYTF.

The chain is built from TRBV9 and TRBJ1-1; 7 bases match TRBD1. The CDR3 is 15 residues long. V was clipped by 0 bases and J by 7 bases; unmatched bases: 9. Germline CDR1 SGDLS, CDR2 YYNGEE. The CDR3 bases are TGTGCCAGCAGCGTAGCTGGGGCAGGGGGAGGTGAAGCTTTCTTT. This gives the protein CASSVAGAGGGEAFF.

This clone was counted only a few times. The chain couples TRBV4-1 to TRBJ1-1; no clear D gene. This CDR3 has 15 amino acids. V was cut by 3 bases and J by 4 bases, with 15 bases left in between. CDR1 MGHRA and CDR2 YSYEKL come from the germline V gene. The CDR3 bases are TGCGCCAGCAGCCAGTTCGGGGTTGTTGGCACTGAAGCTTTCTTT. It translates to CASSQFGVVGTEAFF.

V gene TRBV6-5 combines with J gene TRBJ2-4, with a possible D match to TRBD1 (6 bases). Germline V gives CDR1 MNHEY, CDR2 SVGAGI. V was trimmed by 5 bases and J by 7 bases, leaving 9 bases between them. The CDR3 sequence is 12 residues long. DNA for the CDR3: TGTGCCAGCAGTCCCACAGGGAACATTCAGTACTTC. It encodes CASSPTGNIQYF.

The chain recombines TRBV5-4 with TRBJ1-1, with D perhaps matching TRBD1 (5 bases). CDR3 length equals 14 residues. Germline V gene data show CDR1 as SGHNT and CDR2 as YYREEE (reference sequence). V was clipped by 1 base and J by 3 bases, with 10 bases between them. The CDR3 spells CASSLRRGDTEAFF. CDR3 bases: TGTGCCAGCAGCTTGCGGCGGGGGGACACTGAAGCTTTCTTT.

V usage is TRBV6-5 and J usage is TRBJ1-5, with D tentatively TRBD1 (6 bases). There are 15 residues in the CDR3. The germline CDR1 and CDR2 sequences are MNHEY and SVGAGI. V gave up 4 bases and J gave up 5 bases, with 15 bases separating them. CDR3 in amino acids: CASSLQGLAHQPQHF. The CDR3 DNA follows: TGTGCCAGCAGTTTGCAGGGGCTCGCTCATCAGCCCCAGCATTTT.

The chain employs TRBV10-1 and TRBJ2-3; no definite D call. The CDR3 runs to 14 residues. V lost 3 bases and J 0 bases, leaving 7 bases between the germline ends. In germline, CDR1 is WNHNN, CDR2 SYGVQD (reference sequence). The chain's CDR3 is CASSDGSSTDTQYF. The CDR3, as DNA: TGCGCCAGCAGTGATGGCAGTAGCACAGATACGCAGTATTTT.

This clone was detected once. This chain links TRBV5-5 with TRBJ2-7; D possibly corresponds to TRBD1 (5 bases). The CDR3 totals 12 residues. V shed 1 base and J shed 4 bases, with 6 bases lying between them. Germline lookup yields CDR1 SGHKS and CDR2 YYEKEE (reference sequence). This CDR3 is CASSLPGYEQYF. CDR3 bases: TGTGCCAGCAGCTTGCCAGGGTACGAGCAGTACTTC.

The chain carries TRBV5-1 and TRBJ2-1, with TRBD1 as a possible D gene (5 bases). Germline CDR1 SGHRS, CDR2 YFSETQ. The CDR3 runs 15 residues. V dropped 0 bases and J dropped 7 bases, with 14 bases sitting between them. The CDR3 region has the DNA TGCGCCAGCAGCTTGGGAGAAGGGGTTTGGAATGAGCAGTTCTTC. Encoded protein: CASSLGEGVWNEQFF.

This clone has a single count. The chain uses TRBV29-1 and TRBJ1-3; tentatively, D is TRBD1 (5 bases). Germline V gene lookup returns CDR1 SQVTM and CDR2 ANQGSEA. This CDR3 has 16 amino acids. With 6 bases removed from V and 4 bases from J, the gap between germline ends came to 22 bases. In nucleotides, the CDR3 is TGCAGCGTCCAGCTTAAATTCAGGGAAGAAGGAAACACCATATATTTT. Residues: CSVQLKFREEGNTIYF. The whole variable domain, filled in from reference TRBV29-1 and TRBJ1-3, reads SAVISQKPSRDICQRGTSLTIQCQVDSQVTMMFWYRQQPGQSLTLIATANQGSEATYESGFVIDKFPISRPNLTFSTLTVSNMSPEDSSIYLCSVQLKFREEGNTIYFGEGSWLTVV.

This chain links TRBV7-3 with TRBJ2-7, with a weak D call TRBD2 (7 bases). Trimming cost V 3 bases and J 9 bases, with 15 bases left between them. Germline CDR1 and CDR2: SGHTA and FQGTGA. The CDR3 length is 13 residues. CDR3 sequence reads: CASSLRRGGPQYF. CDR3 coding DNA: TGTGCCAGCAGCTTGAGAAGGGGGGGCCCGCAGTACTTC.

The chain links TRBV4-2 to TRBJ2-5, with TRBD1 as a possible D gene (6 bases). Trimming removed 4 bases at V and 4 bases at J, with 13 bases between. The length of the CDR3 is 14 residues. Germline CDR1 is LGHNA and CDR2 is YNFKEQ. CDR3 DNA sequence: TGTGCCAGCAGCCTAGGGGGTAGTTCAGAGACCCAGTACTTC. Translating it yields CASSLGGSSETQYF.

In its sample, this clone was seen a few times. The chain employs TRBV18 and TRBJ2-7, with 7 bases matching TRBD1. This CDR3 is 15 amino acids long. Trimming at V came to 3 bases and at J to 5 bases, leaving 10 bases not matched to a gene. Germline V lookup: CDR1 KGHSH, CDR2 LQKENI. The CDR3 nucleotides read TGTGCCAGCTCACCCGGACAGGACCTTGTAAACGAGCAGTACTTC. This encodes CASSPGQDLVNEQYF.

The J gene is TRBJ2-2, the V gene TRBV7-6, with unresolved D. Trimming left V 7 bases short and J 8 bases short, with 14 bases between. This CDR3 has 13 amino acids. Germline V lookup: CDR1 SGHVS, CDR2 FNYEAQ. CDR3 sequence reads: CASTPAWAGELFF. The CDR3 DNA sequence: TGTGCCAGCACACCGGCATGGGCGGGGGAGCTGTTTTTT.